This TCR beta chain was captured in a study of circulating CD8 cells and anti-PD-1 response in melanoma. Study findings and constraints: Patients included both untreated and previously treated individuals.

The QIAseq Immune Repertoire TCR panel built the libraries from approximately 16 ng of total RNA. TCRdb analysed the reads with MiXCR anew, one entry per CDR3 protein. The sample lists roughly 1,200 distinct CDR3 sequences, roughly 5.7% occurring once. Sorting of live CD3+CD8+TCRalphabeta+ cells by PD-1 and/or TIGIT gave four subsets. This clonotype is deemed large (0.1 to 1%). Its antigen is currently unknown. The source material was CD8+ T cells from PBMCs, sampled at baseline or after one month of anti-PD-1 therapy (not recorded which). This TCR was sampled from a human donor with melanoma.

CDR3 nucleotides: TGTGCCAGCAGCCAGACCGTGGGAGAGGCAGATACGCAGTATTTT. It specifies CASSQTVGEADTQYF. V gene TRBV4-2 combines with J gene TRBJ2-3; D may be TRBD2 (5 bases). The CDR3 consists of 15 residues. Germline V CDR1 and CDR2: LGHNA, YNFKEQ. The germline V and J ends were trimmed by 3 bases and 4 bases, with 14 bases remaining between them.